The clone carrying this TCR beta chain has only a few counts. Its specificity is not known. The record originates from a study of T-cell memory formation after mild COVID-19. Study-wide results and limits: Cross-reactive memory appears to have joined, as suggested by some responding clones showing up in pre-infection memory. Whereas later expanders leaned CD4+, clones contracting day 15 to 85 showed a balanced CD4/CD8 makeup.

The CDR3 contains 16 residues. The ends lost 4 bases at V and 0 bases at J; junction bases unmatched: 3. Germline assignment: CDR1 SGHTA and CDR2 FQGTGA. Employing constant-segment primers, 5'RACE generated TCR alpha and TCR beta cDNA libraries bearing sample barcodes and UMIs. TCRdb processed the 5' RACE reads anew with MiXCR; each CDR3 protein has one entry. The sample yields some 260,000 distinct CDR3 sequences, roughly 17% seen once. The chain links TRBV7-3 to TRBJ2-2; 9 nucleotides align to TRBD1. This TCR was recovered from a man aged 18 to 29 who had mild COVID-19 (a few samples of this study predate the infection). Cell type and time point are not known. The sample comprised PBMCs or a T cell subset sorted from them (not recorded which). The CDR3: CASSWDRVPNTGELFF. CDR3 bases: TGTGCCAGCAGCTGGGACAGGGTCCCGAACACCGGGGAGCTGTTTTTT.